This TCR beta chain was observed in a study of cytomegalovirus exposure and HLA in healthy donors (TCRdb year 2017). A note on the overall study: According to an earlier analysis of around 600 of the donors, roughly 180 million T cells yielded over 90 million unique TCR beta sequences and roughly 280 Gb of sequence data. An early release covering about 600 HLA-typed donors comprised roughly 300 gigabases of sequencing data and 85 million or so unique TCR sequences. Of the roughly 400 genotyped donors, around 81% fell in the genetic ancestry cluster associated with self-reported Caucasian donors. The study aimed to test whether signatures of past pathogen exposure could be identified by cataloging public T cell receptors. The study profiled the T cell repertoires of about 640 subjects by immunosequencing and related them to cytomegalovirus serostatus. In addition to the first cohort of 666 subjects, a separate validation cohort of 100 to 150 different subjects was used. To predict cytomegalovirus infection status, the study brought together high-throughput TCR immunosequencing, statistical association of individual TCRs with disease status, and machine learning. A later analysis re-analyzed previously published TCR beta repertoires from hundreds of donors and added high-resolution HLA genotyping to study TCR occurrence patterns. Rather than using new phenotypic data, the later analysis identified candidate immune exposures from TCR beta sequences and from how often those sequences occurred across donors. To decide whether each TCR beta V gene segment behaved as functional or pseudogenic, an earlier analysis of some 600 of the donors relied on high-throughput TCR beta sequencing. Donor age, sex, ethnicity and CMV serostatus were compiled together with the repertoire data. A later genetic analysis took genome-wide SNP genotypes for 398 of the 666 donors and used that subset as a discovery cohort. Every repertoire in the discovery cohort had been generated on one and the same sequencing platform. Class I and class II HLA loci were covered by the typing at four-digit resolution. The number of donors typed differed by locus, with roughly 620-630 for A, B, C, DRB1 and DQB1, about 500 for DQA1, over 600 for DPA1, and approximately 470 for DPB1. Because of strong linkage in the cohort, a handful of DR-DQ haplotypes were treated as single units for association and clustering. Among 300 to 500 genotyped donors of the cohort, an average of roughly 230,000 unique TCR beta nucleotide sequences was sequenced per donor, of which approximately 19% were non-productive. Here is what the overall study found, with its caveats: The presence/absence analyses assumed that sequencing depth was roughly uniform across donors, and that assumption may not be true. In an earlier analysis of approximately 590 of the donors, most TCR beta V segments appeared in productive rearrangements about 87% or about 30% of the time, broadly matching IMGT annotations. Because counts were too low, some 17 rarely observed V segments, including chromosome 9 orphons, were excluded from the earlier analysis of about 500 of the donors. A later analysis reported that several top co-occurrence clusters appeared linked to parvovirus B19, influenza, CMV and Epstein-Barr virus. In vitro tests confirmed that three of the cytomegalovirus-associated TCR beta chains recognize cytomegalovirus antigens. Linkage disequilibrium might explain the correlated functional status among segregating V segments, but an unknown experimental factor could not be excluded. The study listed around 160 TCR beta chains as associated with cytomegalovirus. The only immune exposure information available for the cohort was CMV serostatus. According to a later analysis, most CMV-associated TCR beta chains appeared to be HLA-restricted, and the HLA associations seemed to be driven largely by CMV exposure. When HLA alleles, especially DR and DQ, strongly co-occurred, TCR associations were difficult to assign to individual alleles. HLA typing was unavailable for some donors at each locus, so association tests used only the typed subset. At a false discovery rate of 0.05, a later analysis linked 16,000 or so TCR beta sequences to specific HLA alleles. In both the original and validation cohorts, the classifier was reported to diagnose cytomegalovirus status with high specificity and sensitivity. According to the authors, the approach could potentially be generalized to other disease states and immunological phenotypes. In a later analysis, HLA-associated TCR beta chains showed more clonal expansion and lower generation probabilities than non-associated chains that were equally common. In a later analysis, the rate of TCR association differed among HLA loci, with DRB1 alleles having the most associated TCRs and HLA-C alleles having the fewest. Most TCR sequences were observed very rarely across donors, whereas some public TCRs were present in many individuals. Compared with the roughly 670-donor mean, donors in an Asian-associated ancestry cluster had fewer N-insertions in productive TCRs, according to a later genetic analysis. A further reported finding was that TCR beta sequences accurately predicted the HLA-A and HLA-B alleles for most subjects in the first cohort. An association between a missense DCLRE1C variant and V-gene and J-gene trimming of TCR beta chains was found in a later genetic analysis and replicated in an independent cohort. The 87-base-pair reads could not distinguish some IMGT-functional V segments, including TRBV6-2 and TRBV6-3, so those segments were excluded. The sequencing pipeline was judged likely to have produced a cluster of highly shared sequence variants as a technical artifact. This cohort had only TCR beta chains sequenced, and the lack of alpha or paired-chain data limited which features could be detected.

Library generation was performed with the immunoSEQ multiplex PCR assay. For the multiplex PCR, a mixture combining 60 forward primers for TCR Vbeta segments and 13 reverse primers for TCR Jbeta segments was used. Amplification of the CDR3 region of rearranged TCR beta genes was performed with a multiplex PCR assay on genomic DNA. On the Illumina HiSeq System, the amplified TCR beta libraries were sequenced as 87-base-pair reads. Concerning the study's data processing: A later analysis counted approximately 74 million unique TCR beta chains across the 670 or so repertoires, and some 11 million of these chains were shared by at least two donors. Raw reads were error-corrected and collapsed into unique sequences by a nearest-neighbor algorithm in which closely related sequences were merged to remove PCR and sequencing errors. V, D and J gene segments were assigned by aligning CDR3 sequences to IMGT reference sequences. For a sequence to be retained, at least a six-nucleotide match to both a V gene segment and a J gene segment was required. A rearrangement counted as productive if the CDR3 had no stop codons and remained in frame with V and J, and every other rearrangement counted as non-productive. Following IMGT convention, CDR3 was defined as the stretch from the second conserved V-encoded cysteine to the conserved J-encoded phenylalanine. The earlier analysis of approximately 500 of the donors excluded sequences that lacked an unambiguous match to a single V gene segment. An earlier analysis of some 610 of the donors called V segments functional above 56.7% productive rearrangements and segregating when the between-donor standard deviation exceeded 5%. To diagnose cytomegalovirus status from the catalog of TCR beta chain sequences, a statistical classification framework was built. In a later analysis, V and J genes were assigned by comparing TCR nucleotide sequences against IMGT/GENE-DB human TR gene sequences. In a later analysis, CDR3 sequences and most-parsimonious VDJ recombination scenarios were assigned using the TCRdist pipeline. In a later analysis, each TCR beta chain was defined by its CDR3 amino acid sequence together with its V-gene family, and reads without a unique V-gene family were excluded. In a later analysis, 450 to 600 highly shared, low-generation-probability nucleotide sequences were removed to address suspected cross-contamination and a sequencing artifact. In a later analysis, a clonal expansion index for each public chain was calculated from normalized within-repertoire ranks of inferred template counts. Generation probabilities in a later analysis came from a VDJ recombination model fitted to out-of-frame rearrangements, and those results were checked against IGoR. In a later analysis, TCR-TCR, TCR-HLA and TCR-CMV co-occurrence was scored with hypergeometric tests, and a repertoire-size bias correction was applied to TCR pairs. A later analysis estimated false discovery rates by permuting HLA or CMV assignments 20 times. A later analysis grouped co-occurring TCRs with DBSCAN, adding TCRdist sequence similarity when clustering within HLA-allele-positive subsets. For co-occurrence clustering, repertoires with fewer than 30,000 or more than 120,000 public chains were excluded, along with five repertoires with anomalous nucleotide sharing. The table comes from immuneACCESS by way of TCRdb, which keeps in-frame sequences with V and J called. Part of the clones is missing from these tables; in studies checked, under half for an unresolved V gene and the rest for unknown reasons. D and trimming were read from the DNA, whereas the V and J calls and clone size are those reported in that table. In all, the sample holds approximately 200,000 clones, and 82% of those were seen once. Roughly 0.098% of the sample is held by the ten biggest clonotypes.

The CDR3 contains 15 residues, cysteine and phenylalanine counted. Only CDR3 DNA remains: 45 bases, in frame from the first base. Reading the germline V gene (reference sequence) gives CDR1 SGHKS and CDR2 YYEKEE. A distance of 14 bases separates the germline ends of V and J, which lose 4 bases and 0 bases respectively. In total, fewer than 750 healthy bone marrow donors made up the cohort. At the time of sampling, every cohort member was nominally healthy, though immune exposures that went unrecorded were likely present. The donor was CMV seronegative and belonged to the group of around 400 seronegative cohort members. Each donor provided a peripheral blood sample, and peripheral blood mononuclear cells were used for TCR beta sequencing. Genomic DNA was extracted from the blood cell samples with the Qiagen DNeasy Blood Extraction Kit. This clone was picked up one time. This receptor's antigen is unknown. One base away there is no much larger clone; base qualities are not given.

Sequences were obtained from PBMCs. Recombination connected TRBV5-5 to TRBJ2-7, and possibly TRBD1, on 5 matching bases. This clonotype was obtained from a boy aged 2 to 10 in good health and CMV-seronegative. Here is the DNA: TGTGCCAGCAGCGTAGACAGTTACCCCTCCTACGAGCAGTACTTC. Its translation reads: CASSVDSYPSYEQYF.